This T cell receptor (beta chain) was sequenced during a study of T cell repertoires in cytomegalovirus infection. Notes on the study in general: Identification of carriers of CMV plus the relevant HLA was performed using cumulative public TCR beta family frequency.

TCRdb re-analysed the reads in MiXCR, keeping a single row per CDR3 protein. The sample records some 440,000 distinct CDR3 sequences, under 40% being singletons. In germline, CDR1 is MGHRA, CDR2 YSYEKL. With 8 bases clipped from V and 5 bases from J, the junction kept 11 bases outside the gene matches. The CDR3 consists of 15 residues. Comments on this clonotype: What it binds is not known.

This receptor was obtained from a human donor in good health (CMV status not recorded). Some clones in this sample may be carry-over from other donors' samples. The chain employs TRBV4-1 and TRBJ2-1; 8 positions match TRBD2. The source material was PBMCs. This chain's CDR3 is CASATRSGGDNEQFF. The CDR3 region has the DNA TGCGCCAGCGCAACTCGGAGCGGGGGAGACAATGAGCAGTTCTTC.